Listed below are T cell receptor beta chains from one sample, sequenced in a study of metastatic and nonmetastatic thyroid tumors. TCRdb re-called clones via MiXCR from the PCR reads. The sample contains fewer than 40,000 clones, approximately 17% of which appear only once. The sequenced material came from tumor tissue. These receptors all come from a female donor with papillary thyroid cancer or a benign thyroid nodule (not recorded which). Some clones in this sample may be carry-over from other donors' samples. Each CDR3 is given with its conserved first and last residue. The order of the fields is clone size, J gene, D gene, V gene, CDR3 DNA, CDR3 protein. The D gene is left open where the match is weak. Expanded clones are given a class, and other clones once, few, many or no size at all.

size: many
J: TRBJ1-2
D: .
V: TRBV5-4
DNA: TGTGCCACCAATCAGGATCAGAACTATGGCTACACCTTC
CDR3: CATNQDQNYGYTF

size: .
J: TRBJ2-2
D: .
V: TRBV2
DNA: TGTGCCAACCAGGGTCGGGGAGGCACCGGGGAGTTGTTTTTT
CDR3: CANQGRGGTGELFF

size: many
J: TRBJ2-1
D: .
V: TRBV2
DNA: TGTGCCAGTACCGGGACACTCGCCTACAATGAGCAGTTCTTC
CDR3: CASTGTLAYNEQFF

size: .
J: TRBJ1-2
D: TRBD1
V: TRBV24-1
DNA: TGTGTCACCAGTGATCCACTGACAGGGAAATATGGCTACACCTTC
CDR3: CVTSDPLTGKYGYTF

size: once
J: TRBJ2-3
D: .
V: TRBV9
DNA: TGTGCCAGCAGCGTAATCGAGACAGATACGCAGTATTTT
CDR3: CASSVIETDTQYF

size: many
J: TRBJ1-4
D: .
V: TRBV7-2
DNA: TGTGCCAGCAGCCCGGAGACAGGAAATGAAAAACTGTTTTTT
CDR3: CASSPETGNEKLFF

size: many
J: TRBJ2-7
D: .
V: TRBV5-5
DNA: TGTGCCAGCAGCTTGGGGCCGGGTGGGGGCCGCGAGCAGTACTTC
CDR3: CASSLGPGGGREQYF

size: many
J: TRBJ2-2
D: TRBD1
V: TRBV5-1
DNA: TGCGCCAGCAGCTTGGAACTCCCGGGACAGGGTGATTGGGAGCTGTTTTTT
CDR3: CASSLELPGQGDWELFF

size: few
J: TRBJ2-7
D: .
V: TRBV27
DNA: TGTGCCAGCAGTTTACTAGCAACTGACGAGCAGTACTTC
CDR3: CASSLLATDEQYF

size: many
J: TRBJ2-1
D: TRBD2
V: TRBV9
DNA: TGTGCCAGCAGCGTAGCTCCGGGGAGGGGAAATGAGCAGTTCTTC
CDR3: CASSVAPGRGNEQFF

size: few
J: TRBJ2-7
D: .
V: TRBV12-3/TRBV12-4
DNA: TGTGCCAGCAGCCTTACAGGCGACGAGCAGTACTTC
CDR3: CASSLTGDEQYF

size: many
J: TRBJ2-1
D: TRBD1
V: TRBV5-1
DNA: TGCGCCAGCAGCACGAGGACAGGGACCGGCAATGAGCAGTTCTTC
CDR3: CASSTRTGTGNEQFF

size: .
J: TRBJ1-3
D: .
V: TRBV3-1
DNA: TGTGCCAGCAGCCAAGCGTTCGGAAACACCATATATTTT
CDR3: CASSQAFGNTIYF

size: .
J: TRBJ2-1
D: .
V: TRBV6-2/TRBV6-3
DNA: TGTGCCAGCAGTTACTCGGACACCTCCGAGCAGTTCTTC
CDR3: CASSYSDTSEQFF

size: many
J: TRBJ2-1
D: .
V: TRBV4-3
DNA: TGCGCCAGCAGCCAAGAAGGGAGTCAGTTGAATGAGCAGTTCTTC
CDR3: CASSQEGSQLNEQFF

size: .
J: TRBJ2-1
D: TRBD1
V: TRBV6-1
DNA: TGTGCCAGCAGGGGGACAGGACGAGACAATGAGCAGTTCTTC
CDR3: CASRGTGRDNEQFF

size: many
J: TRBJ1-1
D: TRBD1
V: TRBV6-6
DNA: TGTGCCAGCAGTCTTCCTTATAGGGGGCTACTCATGAACACTGAAGCTTTCTTT
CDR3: CASSLPYRGLLMNTEAFF

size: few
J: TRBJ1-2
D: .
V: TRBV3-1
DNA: TGTGCCAGCAGCCGCCGGGGGGGGGGCTGGATACTCTCCTATGGCTACACCTTC
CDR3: CASSRRGGGWILSYGYTF

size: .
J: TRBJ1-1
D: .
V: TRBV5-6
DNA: TGTGCCAGCAGCACCCCTGCAGGGCCTGAAGCTTCCTTT
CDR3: CASSTPAGPEASF

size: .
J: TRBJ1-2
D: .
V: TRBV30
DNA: TGTGCCTGGAGCGTGAACAAGGAGCCCTACACCTTC
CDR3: CAWSVNKEPYTF

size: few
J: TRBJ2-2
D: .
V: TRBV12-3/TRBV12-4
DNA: TGTGCCAGCAGGACGGGCCTCAAGTTTTCCGGGGAGCTGTTTTTT
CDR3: CASRTGLKFSGELFF

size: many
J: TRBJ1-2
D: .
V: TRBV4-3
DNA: TGCGCCAGCAGCCAAGATCACCTAGCAATCTATGGCTACACCTTC
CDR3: CASSQDHLAIYGYTF

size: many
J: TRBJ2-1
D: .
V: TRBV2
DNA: TGTGCCAATGGAGGGGGTCTAGCGGAGAACTACAATGAGCAGTTCTTC
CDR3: CANGGGLAENYNEQFF

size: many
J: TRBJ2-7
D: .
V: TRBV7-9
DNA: TGTGCCAGCAGCTCCTCCGGGACCCACTACGAGCAGTACTTC
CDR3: CASSSSGTHYEQYF

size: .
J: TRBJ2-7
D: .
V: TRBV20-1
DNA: TGCAGTGCTCCATCGGGACGCCTCGCCTACGAGCAGTACTTC
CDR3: CSAPSGRLAYEQYF

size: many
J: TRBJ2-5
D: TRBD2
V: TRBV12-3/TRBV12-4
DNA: TGTGCCAGCACCCGACTAGCGGTTGGGGAGACCCAGTACTTC
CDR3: CASTRLAVGETQYF

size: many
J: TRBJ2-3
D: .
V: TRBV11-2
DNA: TGTGCCAGCAGCTTAGTTGGGGGGCAGGCAGATACGCAGTATTTT
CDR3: CASSLVGGQADTQYF

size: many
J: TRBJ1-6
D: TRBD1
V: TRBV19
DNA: TGTGCCAGTAGTCGACCAACCGGGACAGGGGAAAATTCACCCCTCCACTTT
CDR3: CASSRPTGTGENSPLHF

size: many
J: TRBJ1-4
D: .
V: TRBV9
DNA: TGTGCCAGCAGCGTAGTCCCAGGGTTTAATGAAAAACTGTTTTTT
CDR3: CASSVVPGFNEKLFF

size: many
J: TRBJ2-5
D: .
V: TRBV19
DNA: TGTGCCAGTAGTGCAGGGAGTATCCAAGAGACCCAGTACTTC
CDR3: CASSAGSIQETQYF

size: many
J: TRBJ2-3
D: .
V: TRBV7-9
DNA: TGTGCCAGCAGCTCCACAGATACGCAGTATTTT
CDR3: CASSSTDTQYF

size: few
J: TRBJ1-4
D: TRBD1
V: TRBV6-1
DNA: TGTGCCAGCAGTGAACCAGTTAGGGACAGTCATGAAAAACTGTTTTTT
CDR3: CASSEPVRDSHEKLFF

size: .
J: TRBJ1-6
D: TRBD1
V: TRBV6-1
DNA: TGTGCCAGCAGTACCTTCTACGGGACAGGGCATTCACCCCTCCACTTT
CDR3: CASSTFYGTGHSPLHF

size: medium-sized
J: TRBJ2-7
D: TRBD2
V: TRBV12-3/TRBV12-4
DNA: TGTGCCAGCAGTTTAGGTCGGGGGGGCCACGACGAGCAGTACTTC
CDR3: CASSLGRGGHDEQYF

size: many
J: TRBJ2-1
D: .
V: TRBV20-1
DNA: TGCAGTGCTAGAACCAGACTCCAGTACAATGAGCAGTTCTTC
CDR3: CSARTRLQYNEQFF

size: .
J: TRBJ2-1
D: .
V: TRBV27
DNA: TGTGCCAGCAGTATCTATTCTAGCGAAAGCTCCTACAATGAGCAGTTCTTC
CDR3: CASSIYSSESSYNEQFF

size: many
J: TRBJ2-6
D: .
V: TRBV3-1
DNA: TGTGCCAGCAGCCAGGGTCGAGCTGGGGCCAACGTCCTGACTTTC
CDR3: CASSQGRAGANVLTF

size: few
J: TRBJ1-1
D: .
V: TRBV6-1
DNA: TGTGCCAGCAGGAAGGCGACTGAAGCTTTCTTT
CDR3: CASRKATEAFF

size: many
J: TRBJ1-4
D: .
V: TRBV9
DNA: TGTGCCAGCAGCGGACAGAGCGGGAATGAAAAACTGTTTTTT
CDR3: CASSGQSGNEKLFF

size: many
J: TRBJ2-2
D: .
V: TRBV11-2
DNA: TGTGCCAGCAGCTTACACGGAGAGGTCACCGGGGAGCTGTTTTTT
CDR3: CASSLHGEVTGELFF

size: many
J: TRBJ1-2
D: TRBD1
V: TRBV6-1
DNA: TGTGCCAGCAGCGGGGTCGGGGGACAGGGGCCTCATGGCTACACCTTC
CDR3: CASSGVGGQGPHGYTF

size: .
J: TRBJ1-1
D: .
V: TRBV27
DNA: TGTGCCAGCAGTTCGGACAGCGCCTATGAAGCTTTCTTT
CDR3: CASSSDSAYEAFF

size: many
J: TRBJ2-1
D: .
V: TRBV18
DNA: TGTGCCAGCTCACCACCGAGCTCCTACAATGAGCAGTTCTTC
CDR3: CASSPPSSYNEQFF

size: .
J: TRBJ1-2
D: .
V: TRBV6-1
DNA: TGTGCCAGCAGTGATACAGGGTACTATGGCTACACCTTC
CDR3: CASSDTGYYGYTF